One sample yielded the 25 T cell receptor beta chains listed below, sequenced in a study of blood T cell repertoires in COVID-19. Sequencing was performed with immunoSEQ multiplex PCR; in TCRdb, only in-frame clones are kept and a portion is missing. Counted here are over 120,000 clones, 76% occurring once; the ten biggest clones make up 4.5% to 5%. Sequenced sample: peripheral blood. The source of these receptors is a woman aged 80 or older with active or convalescent COVID-19.

The CDR3 loop is CASSTMGAGQNGKLFF. DNA of the CDR3: TGTGCCAGCAGTACCATGGGGGCAGGGCAAAACGGGAAACTGTTTTTT. The chain joins TRBV2 to TRBJ1-4; TRBD1 might be the D (6 bases). From germline, CDR1 is SNHLY and CDR2 FYNNEI. Trimming left V 5 bases short and J 11 bases short, with 24 bases between. The CDR3 loop spans 16 amino acids.

The genes are TRBV7-9 and TRBJ2-7; D may be TRBD2 (6 bases). CDR3 size: 14 residues. V was trimmed by 4 bases and J by 3 bases, leaving 13 bases between them. Germline loops: CDR1 SEHNR, CDR2 FQNEAQ (reference sequence). The CDR3: CASSSRGGNYEQYF. CDR3 DNA: TGTGCCAGCAGCTCCCGGGGAGGCAACTACGAGCAGTACTTC.

V and J are TRBV3-1 (or the pseudogene TRBV3-2) and TRBJ2-3; 13 bases are a match to TRBD2. The V gene's germline CDR1 is LGHDT and CDR2 YNNKEL (reference sequence). V was clipped by 2 bases and J by 4 bases; unmatched bases: 6. The CDR3 covers 17 residues. The CDR3 spells CASSQPGLAGKPDTQYF. The CDR3, as DNA: TGTGCCAGCAGCCAACCGGGACTAGCGGGGAAGCCAGATACGCAGTATTTT.

The chain is built from TRBV11-2 and TRBJ2-5; TRBD1 agrees at 9 bases. CDR1 and CDR2 (germline): SGHAT, FQNNGV. This CDR3 region has 13 residues. J was trimmed by 4 bases and V by 4 bases; bases with no gene match: 1. CDR3 sequence reads: CASSSGQGETQYF. Written as DNA, the CDR3 is TGTGCCAGCAGCTCGGGACAGGGAGAGACCCAGTACTTC.

This clone was observed a few times. The chain employs TRBV28 and TRBJ1-1; TRBD1 agrees at 7 bases. Germline lookup yields CDR1 MDHEN and CDR2 SYDVKM. This CDR3 spans 15 amino acids. The V gene end was trimmed by 6 bases and the J gene end by 0 bases; junction bases not matched to a gene: 7. The CDR3 region has the DNA TGTGCCAGCAGCACCCACAGGGGCATGAACACTGAAGCTTTCTTT. It codes for CASSTHRGMNTEAFF.

The V and J genes are TRBV4-1 and TRBJ2-7; 8 positions agree with TRBD2. Per the germline V gene, CDR1 is MGHRA and CDR2 is YSYEKL. This CDR3 has 15 residues. Losses at the gene ends were 1 base for V and 2 bases for J; bases not matched to a gene: 4. In DNA form, the CDR3 reads TGCGCCAGCAGCCAAGCCGGGAGGGGCACCTACGAGCAGTACTTC. It codes for CASSQAGRGTYEQYF.

This rearrangement joins TRBV28 to TRBJ1-1; 8 bases align to TRBD1. The J segment lost 7 bases and the V segment lost 3 bases, leaving 7 bases of the junction unmatched. This CDR3 has 14 residues. CDR1 and CDR2 (germline): MDHEN, SYDVKM. Here the CDR3 reads CASSFRDRRGEAFF. In DNA form, the CDR3 reads TGTGCCAGCAGTTTCCGGGACAGGAGGGGTGAAGCTTTCTTT.

For the CDR3, the DNA is TGTGCCAGCAGCCCCGTTAGGGGGCCTAACACCGGGGAGCTGTTTTTT. Translating it yields CASSPVRGPNTGELFF. The chain employs TRBV11-3 and TRBJ2-2; the match to TRBD1 covers 7 bases. The germline V gene has CDR1 SGHNT and CDR2 YENEEA. The V and J ends lost 5 bases and 2 bases, in that order; junction bases with no gene match: 8. The CDR3 is made up of 16 amino acids. Complete variable domain (other parts from reference TRBV11-3 and TRBJ2-2): EAGVVQSPRYKIIEKKQPVAFWCNPISGHNTLYWYLQNLGQGPELLIRYENEEAVDDSQLPKDRFSAERLKGVDSTLKIQPAELGDSAVYLCASSPVRGPNTGELFFGEGSRLTVL.

DNA for the CDR3: TGTGCCTGGAACCGGGGACAGAGGGGCTACACCTTC. It translates to CAWNRGQRGYTF. The rearrangement joins TRBV30 to TRBJ1-2, with 7 bases lining up with TRBD1. After removal of 4 bases from V and 8 bases from J, the junction contained 7 bases not matched to a gene. The CDR3 extends over 12 amino acids. Germline values: CDR1 GTSNPN, CDR2 SVGIG (reference sequence).

The CDR3 nucleotides read TGTGCCAGCAGCGTAGTTGCCAGGGCCCCTGGAAACACCATATATTTT. The encoded protein is CASSVVARAPGNTIYF. The chain joins TRBV9 to TRBJ1-3; D perhaps matches TRBD1 (5 bases). Trimming removed 0 bases at V and 2 bases at J, with 12 bases between. The germline V gene has CDR1 SGDLS and CDR2 YYNGEE. There are 16 residues in the CDR3.

The chain combines TRBV11-2 with TRBJ2-5; D is perhaps TRBD1 (5 bases). Germline V gives CDR1 SGHAT, CDR2 FQNNGV. The V end was cut by 4 bases, the J end by 5 bases, with 17 bases between. The length of the CDR3 is 15 residues. CDR3 sequence (DNA): TGTGCCAGCAGCTCCCGCGTTGGGGCGTTTGAGACCCAGTACTTC. It is translated as CASSSRVGAFETQYF.

The V call is TRBV11-3, the J call TRBJ2-3; TRBD2 matches at 12 bases. Germline values: CDR1 SGHNT, CDR2 YENEEA. The trim removed 5 bases at V and 5 bases at J, leaving 5 bases unmatched. This CDR3 has 15 residues. CDR3 loop: CASSELAGGRDTQYF. DNA of the CDR3: TGTGCCAGCAGCGAACTAGCGGGGGGCCGAGATACGCAGTATTTT.

This sequence joins TRBV5-4 and TRBJ2-1; D remains ambiguous. Trimming removed 0 bases at V and 5 bases at J, with 9 bases between. Germline assignment: CDR1 SGHNT and CDR2 YYREEE (reference sequence). CDR3 size: 14 residues. The chain's CDR3 is CASSLGPNNNEQFF. The DNA of the CDR3 is TGTGCCAGCAGCTTGGGCCCGAACAACAATGAGCAGTTCTTC.

The chain has TRBV30 and TRBJ1-3; unclear D gene. The CDR3 runs 16 residues. The V end lost 0 bases, the J end lost 0 bases, and 12 bases lay between the germline ends. Germline values: CDR1 GTSNPN, CDR2 SVGIG (reference sequence). CDR3 in amino acids: CAWSVGGSPSGNTIYF. Here the CDR3 DNA reads TGTGCCTGGAGTGTAGGCGGGTCGCCCTCTGGAAACACCATATATTTT. Full variable domain (rest looked up from reference TRBV30 and TRBJ1-3): SQTIHQWPATLVQPVGSPLSLECTVEGTSNPNLYWYRQAAGRGLQLLFYSVGIGQISSEVPQNLSASRPQDRQFILSSKKLLLSDSGFYLCAWSVGGSPSGNTIYFGEGSWLTVV.

This clone was recorded a few times. The V gene is TRBV5-1, the J gene TRBJ1-4; a possible D gene is TRBD1 (5 bases). The V and J ends lost 5 bases and 8 bases respectively, with 19 bases between them. The CDR3 is 15 residues long. The germline gives CDR1 SGHRS, CDR2 YFSETQ. CDR3 sequence reads: CASRPTGGGSEKLFF. CDR3 nucleotides: TGCGCCAGCAGACCTACAGGAGGAGGGTCCGAAAAACTGTTTTTT.

This chain connects TRBV12-3 or TRBV12-4 to TRBJ2-3; TRBD1 is a possible D gene (6 bases). V was pared by 7 bases and J by 2 bases, with 10 bases between. CDR3 length: 13 residues. CDR3 nucleotide sequence: TGTGCCAGCAACTCAGGGGCCACAGATACGCAGTATTTT. Protein sequence: CASNSGATDTQYF.

V and J are TRBV11-2 and TRBJ2-7; possible D gene TRBD1, 6 bases. The germline gives CDR1 SGHAT, CDR2 FQNNGV. The V and J ends lost 2 bases and 4 bases respectively, with 9 bases between them. The length of the CDR3 is 13 residues. The DNA of the CDR3 is TGTGCCAGCAGCTTAAGGCAGGGGTACGAGCAGTACTTC. Translated, it gives CASSLRQGYEQYF.

V gene TRBV27 combines with J gene TRBJ1-2; D not resolved. Germline values: CDR1 MNHEY, CDR2 SMNVEV (reference sequence). The CDR3 spans 15 residues. V dropped 5 bases and J dropped 7 bases, with 20 bases sitting between them. CDR3: CASSPRNQKAGGYTF. CDR3 DNA sequence: TGTGCCAGCAGTCCGAGGAACCAAAAAGCTGGTGGCTACACCTTC.

V usage is TRBV19 and J usage is TRBJ2-7; D is perhaps TRBD1 (6 bases). Trimming removed 3 bases from V and 6 bases from J, with 9 bases in between. CDR1 is LNHDA and CDR2 is SQIVND in the germline V gene (reference sequence). CDR3 size: 12 residues. The CDR3, as DNA: TGTGCCAGTAGTATGAACAGGGCCGAGCAGTACTTC. Amino acid sequence: CASSMNRAEQYF.

The chain is built from TRBV6-6 and TRBJ1-5; D is unresolved. Per germline, CDR1 MNHNY and CDR2 SVGAGI (reference sequence). This CDR3 is 13 amino acids long. Trimming stripped 1 base from V and 6 bases from J, with 7 bases between. As DNA, the CDR3 is TGTGCCAGCAGTTACTTCCTGTCTCAGCCCCAGCATTTT. This encodes CASSYFLSQPQHF.

V usage is TRBV25-1 and J usage is TRBJ1-4, with 8 bases lining up with TRBD1. Germline CDR1 is MGHDK and CDR2 is SYGVNS. The CDR3 has 14 amino acids. The J segment lost 8 bases and the V segment lost 4 bases, leaving 6 bases of the junction unmatched. The CDR3 coding sequence is TGTGCCAGCAGTGTTCGACAGGGGTACGAAAAACTGTTTTTT. Protein product: CASSVRQGYEKLFF.

The CDR3: CASSTGGAGYTF. The CDR3 coding sequence is TGTGCCAGCAGTACAGGGGGAGCTGGCTACACCTTC. V usage is TRBV6-5 and J usage is TRBJ1-2, with 8 bases aligning to TRBD1. The CDR3 sequence is 12 residues long. V gave up 5 bases and J gave up 7 bases; unmatched junction bases: 3. CDR1 is MNHEY and CDR2 is SVGAGI in the germline V gene.

A few counts support this clone. The chain recombines TRBV5-6 with TRBJ1-2; maybe TRBD1 (6 bases). Germline CDR1 reads SGHDT; CDR2 reads YYEEEE. Trimming stripped 4 bases from V and 3 bases from J, with 16 bases between. The CDR3 length is 15 residues. CDR3 coding DNA: TGTGCCAGCAGCCTGACAGGATACCAGGACTATGGCTACACCTTC. Encoded protein: CASSLTGYQDYGYTF.

The chain uses TRBV7-8 and TRBJ2-2; 9 bases fit TRBD2. Germline V gene data show CDR1 as SGHVS and CDR2 as FQNEAQ. The V segment lost 0 bases and the J segment 0 bases; nucleotides outside the gene matches: 8. The CDR3 length is 19 residues. The CDR3 spells CASSLAWASGATNTGELFF. For the CDR3, the DNA is TGTGCCAGCAGCTTAGCGTGGGCTAGCGGGGCCACGAACACCGGGGAGCTGTTTTTT.

The gene calls are TRBV6-2 or TRBV6-3 and TRBJ2-5; the match to TRBD2 covers 11 bases. Looked up from germline, CDR1 is MNHEY and CDR2 is SVGEGT. The CDR3 is 15 residues long. Trimming removed 0 bases from V and 6 bases from J; junction bases left unmatched: 3. As DNA, the CDR3 is TGTGCCAGCAGTTACTCTAGCGGGGGGGGAAAGACCCAGTACTTC. Its translation: CASSYSSGGGKTQYF.